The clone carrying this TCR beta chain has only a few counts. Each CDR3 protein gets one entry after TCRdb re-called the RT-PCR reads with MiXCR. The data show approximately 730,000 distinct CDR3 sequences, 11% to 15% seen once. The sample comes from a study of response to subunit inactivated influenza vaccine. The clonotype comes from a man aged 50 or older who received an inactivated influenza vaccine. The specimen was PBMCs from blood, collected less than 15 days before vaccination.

The CDR3 loop is CSARARFTDTQYF. The CDR3 nucleotides read TGCAGTGCTAGAGCTCGGTTCACAGATACGCAGTATTTT. This chain links TRBV20-1 with TRBJ2-3; D uncertain. V gave up 1 base and J gave up 2 bases, with 7 bases separating them. The CDR3 has 13 residues. The V gene's germline CDR1 is DFQATT and CDR2 SNEGSKA (reference sequence).